One and the same sample provided the 32 T cell receptor beta chains below, sequenced in a study of blood T cells in healthy people across ages (dated by TCRdb to about 2015). Preparation of the library involved 5' RACE. TCRdb shows the sequencer as Illumina HiSeq 2500. A second PCR of 7 to 11 cycles was performed with a sample-barcoded 5' primer and a J-beta primer mix. In-frame beta chains were kept once TCRdb had trimmed the public reads at Q25 with fastp and called clones with MiXCR. Rows with one shared CDR3 protein collapse into an entry with the most common genes and DNA. This sample has hundreds of thousands of distinct CDR3 sequences in its table, and about 51% of those were observed once. Approximately 13% of the sample comes from the top ten. Sequencing input: blood. Receptors originate from a woman older than 75 in good health.

The CDR3 DNA follows: TGTGCCAGCAGTTTCGTTGTCGATGAGCAGTTCTTC. Protein sequence: CASSFVVDEQFF. The rearrangement links TRBV28 to TRBJ2-1; D call uncertain. Trimming shortened V by 3 bases and J by 8 bases, and 8 bases separated the two germline ends. The CDR3 has 12 residues. Germline V gene sequence: CDR1 MDHEN, CDR2 SYDVKM.

This clonotype has a handful of counts. The chain has TRBV7-8 and TRBJ2-3; the D gene could be TRBD1 or TRBD2 (6 bases each). This CDR3 is built from 15 residues. Germline V gene sequence: CDR1 SGHVS, CDR2 FQNEAQ. V shed 3 bases and J shed 4 bases, with 14 bases lying between them. CDR3 bases: TGTGCCAGCAGCTTGCAGGGGCCGGGGGCAGATACGCAGTATTTT. As protein: CASSLQGPGADTQYF.

The V gene is TRBV7-9, the J gene TRBJ1-6; D unclear. CDR3 length equals 15 residues. Germline V lookup: CDR1 SEHNR, CDR2 FQNEAQ (reference sequence). V was pared by 5 bases and J by 11 bases, with 19 bases between. DNA for the CDR3: TGTGCCAGCAGCCCCCTTGAAGGCAGGTCGGCACCCCTCCACTTT. The encoded protein is CASSPLEGRSAPLHF.

V is TRBV4-1 and J is TRBJ2-7, with D unresolved. CDR3 length equals 16 residues. Trimming removed 1 base from V and 3 bases from J, with 16 bases in between. CDR1 and CDR2 (germline): MGHRA, YSYEKL. In DNA, the CDR3 is TGCGCCAGCAGCCAAGGGTGGGAAGCTGTTATCTACGAGCAGTACTTC. Translated, it gives CASSQGWEAVIYEQYF.

The V gene is TRBV2, the J gene TRBJ1-1; 7 bases align to TRBD1. After removal of 3 bases from V and 7 bases from J, the junction contained 11 bases not matched to a gene. The CDR3 has 15 residues. From germline, CDR1 is SNHLY and CDR2 FYNNEI. CDR3: CASSDLQGIGREAFF. The CDR3, as DNA: TGTGCCAGCAGTGACCTACAGGGGATCGGACGTGAAGCTTTCTTT.

The rearrangement joins TRBV6-4 to TRBJ2-2; 9 positions agree with TRBD1. CDR1 and CDR2 from the germline V gene are MRHNA and SNTAGT. The trim removed 6 bases at V and 1 base at J, leaving 6 bases unmatched. The CDR3 is made up of 16 amino acids. This CDR3 reads CASSPQGQGNTGELFF. The CDR3, as DNA: TGTGCCAGCAGCCCACAGGGACAGGGGAACACCGGGGAGCTGTTTTTT.

The gene calls are TRBV12-3 or TRBV12-4 and TRBJ2-3; D unclear. This CDR3 region has 14 residues. Trimming cost V 5 bases and J 10 bases, with 19 bases left between them. Written as DNA, the CDR3 is TGTGCCAGCAGTGTAGACGTCGTATCCCCCTCGCAGTATTTT. Translated, it gives CASSVDVVSPSQYF.

The chain uses TRBV5-1 and TRBJ2-1, with TRBD2 matching over 8 bases. Per the germline V gene, CDR1 is SGHRS and CDR2 is YFSETQ. The ends lost 3 bases at V and 5 bases at J; junction bases unmatched: 7. The CDR3 runs to 15 residues. The CDR3 loop is CASSCTGTSNNEQFF. The CDR3 bases are TGCGCCAGCAGCTGCACCGGGACTAGTAACAATGAGCAGTTCTTC.

The table lists this clonotype with many counts. This could be a read error, since a much larger clone is one nucleotide away. The gene calls are TRBV6-5 and TRBJ2-3; D is uncertain. V was shortened by 0 bases and J by 0 bases, with 7 bases between the two germline ends. The CDR3 is made up of 15 amino acids. Germline V gene data show CDR1 as MNHEY and CDR2 as SVGAGI. As DNA, the CDR3 is TGTGCCAGCAGTTACTCCGATGGAAGCACAGATACGCAGTATTTT. As protein: CASSYSDGSTDTQYF.

A note on this clonotype: A read error may explain this, as a much larger clone is one base away. The J gene is TRBJ2-5, the V gene TRBV4-1; 8 bases are shared with TRBD2. Looked up from germline, CDR1 is MGHRA and CDR2 is YSYEKL. The trim removed 5 bases at V and 11 bases at J, leaving 19 bases unmatched. The CDR3 totals 16 residues. In DNA, the CDR3 is TGCGCCAGCAGCTATCTCGGGCGGGAGGTCTACAATGAGCAGTACTTC. Translation gives CASSYLGREVYNEQYF.

The chain joins TRBV5-5 to TRBJ2-1; no clear D. CDR1 is SGHKS and CDR2 is YYEKEE in the germline V gene (reference sequence). This CDR3 is built from 13 residues. V gave up 2 bases and J gave up 7 bases, with 10 bases separating them. The CDR3: CASSFRADNEQFF. In DNA, the CDR3 is TGTGCCAGCAGCTTCAGAGCAGATAATGAGCAGTTCTTC. Using reference TRBV5-5 and TRBJ2-1 for the parts outside the CDR3, the full variable domain is DAGVTQSPTHLIKTRGQQVTLRCSPISGHKSVSWYQQVLGQGPQFIFQYYEKEERGRGNFPDRFSARQFPNYSSELNVNALLLGDSALYLCASSFRADNEQFFGPGTRLTVL.

V usage is TRBV20-1 and J usage is TRBJ2-7, with D perhaps matching TRBD1 (5 bases). The CDR3 has 12 residues. V shed 3 bases and J shed 7 bases, with 13 bases lying between them. Germline CDR1 reads DFQATT; CDR2 reads SNEGSKA (reference sequence). The chain's CDR3 is CSAREQDIEQYF. Here the CDR3 DNA reads TGCAGTGCTAGGGAACAGGATATTGAGCAGTACTTC.

V gene TRBV5-1 combines with J gene TRBJ2-4, with TRBD2 identical over 8 bases. Judging by the DNA end, TRBJ2-7 fits better; the J call may be wrong. Looked up from germline, CDR1 is SGHRS and CDR2 is YFSETQ. CDR3 length: 17 residues. CDR3 residues: CASSSSKIAGRSDEQYF. CDR3 coding DNA: TGCGCCAGCAGCTCTTCCAAGATAGCGGGACGTTCCGACGAGCAGTACTTC.

The chain combines TRBV27 with TRBJ1-5; no reliable D call. V was clipped by 5 bases and J by 13 bases, with 24 bases between them. Germline V gives CDR1 MNHEY, CDR2 SMNVEV (reference sequence). The CDR3 length is 15 residues. CDR3: CASSVTGPGLSKQHF. The CDR3 bases are TGTGCCAGCAGTGTCACGGGCCCTGGTTTATCCAAACAGCATTTT.

J is TRBJ1-1 and V is TRBV28; the D gene is possibly TRBD1 (5 bases). The CDR3 has 18 residues. V was clipped by 1 base and J by 0 bases, with 18 bases between them. Germline V gene sequence: CDR1 MDHEN, CDR2 SYDVKM. CDR3 nucleotide sequence: TGTGCCAGCAGTTTATTTGGTGTAAGGGGCGAAATGAACACTGAAGCTTTCTTT. Amino acids: CASSLFGVRGEMNTEAFF. The full variable domain, in which reference TRBV28 and TRBJ1-1 provide the parts outside the CDR3, is DVKVTQSSRYLVKRTGEKVFLECVQDMDHENMFWYRQDPGLGLRLIYFSYDVKMKEKGDIPEGYSVSREKKERFSLILESASTNQTSMYLCASSLFGVRGEMNTEAFFGQGTRLTVV.

About this clonotype: This may arise from a read error, as a much more abundant clone is one base away. The chain combines TRBV3-1 with TRBJ1-2; D perhaps matches TRBD1 (6 bases). The CDR3 totals 14 residues. In germline, CDR1 is LGHDT, CDR2 YNNKEL (reference sequence). CDR3 protein: CASSYRVANDGYTF. CDR3 nucleotide sequence: TGTGCCAGCAGCTACAGGGTAGCTAACGATGGCTACACCTTC.

Turning to this clonotype: A read error may explain this, as a much larger clone is one base away. This chain links TRBV7-3 with TRBJ2-7; D possibly corresponds to TRBD2 (5 bases). This CDR3 spans 13 amino acids. Germline assignment: CDR1 SGHTA and CDR2 FQGTGA. V was cut by 3 bases and J by 7 bases, with 13 bases left in between. CDR3 DNA sequence: TGTGCCAGCAGCTTCGGAGGAGACAATGAGCAGTACTTC. Translated, it gives CASSFGGDNEQYF.

CDR3 DNA sequence: TGCGCCAGCAGCCAAGATTTGGGGACGGCGGGTAACTATGGCTACACCTTC. This translates into CASSQDLGTAGNYGYTF. The chain is built from TRBV4-3 and TRBJ1-2; perhaps TRBD1 as D (5 bases). Per germline, CDR1 LGHNA and CDR2 YSLEER. This CDR3 comprises 17 residues. V lost 0 bases and J 1 base, leaving 15 bases between the germline ends.

As to this clonotype: A much larger clone differs by one base, so this may be a read error. The genes are TRBV12-3 or TRBV12-4 and TRBJ2-3; D might be TRBD1 (5 bases). This CDR3 is built from 15 residues. CDR3 sequence (DNA): TGTGCCGGCAGCCCCAGGGAAACTAGCACAGATACGCAGTATTTT. It specifies CAGSPRETSTDTQYF.

This clonotype was observed at least ten times. J is TRBJ2-3 and V is TRBV7-2, with a possible D match to TRBD1 (6 bases). With 7 bases removed from V and 4 bases from J, the gap between germline ends came to 15 bases. This CDR3 region has 14 residues. Germline loops: CDR1 SGHTA, CDR2 FQGNSA. The CDR3 coding sequence is TGTGCCAGCAAGGACAGTCGTGACGCAGATACGCAGTATTTT. Translation gives CASKDSRDADTQYF.

The sample holds many counts of this clonotype. A read error may explain this, as a much larger clone is one base away. The V gene is TRBV6-5, the J gene TRBJ2-7, with TRBD1 identical over 10 bases. This CDR3 is 14 amino acids long. Trimming took 0 bases from V and 6 from J; bases not matched to a gene: 2. Germline V gives CDR1 MNHEY, CDR2 SVGAGI. The chain's CDR3 is CASSYSRDRGEQYF. The CDR3 DNA reads as TGTGCCAGCAGTTACTCACGGGACAGGGGCGAGCAGTACTTC.

The rearrangement links TRBV27 to TRBJ2-7, with 8 bases aligning to TRBD1. The CDR3 runs to 16 residues. CDR1 and CDR2 from the germline V gene are MNHEY and SMNVEV (reference sequence). Germline trimming cut 3 bases from V and 4 bases from J; bases unmatched to any gene: 11. As DNA, the CDR3 is TGTGCCAGCAGTTTGGGTGCAGGGGGCAAATGGTACGAGCAGTACTTC. It is translated as CASSLGAGGKWYEQYF.

About this clonotype itself: The junction shows a germline mismatch at one end, possibly a read error. The V call is TRBV5-6, the J call TRBJ2-1, with D unclear. CDR3 length: 12 amino acids. Germline V lookup: CDR1 SGHDT, CDR2 YYEEEE. CDR3 bases: TGTGCCAGCAGCTTAATTGACAATGAACAGTTCTTC. This codes for CASSLIDNEQFF.

In this sample, this clonotype turned up a few times. The chain combines TRBV3-1 with TRBJ2-1; D is undetermined. V was pared by 0 bases and J by 5 bases, with 8 bases between. Germline loops: CDR1 LGHDT, CDR2 YNNKEL (reference sequence). The CDR3 runs to 14 residues. The CDR3 spells CASSQDLRDNEQFF. CDR3 DNA: TGTGCCAGCAGCCAAGACCTCAGAGACAATGAGCAGTTCTTC.

This chain connects TRBV15 to TRBJ1-2; D not resolved. V shed 3 bases and J shed 3 bases, with 2 bases lying between them. This CDR3 has 11 residues. Germline values: CDR1 LNHNV, CDR2 YYDKDF (reference sequence). CDR3 nucleotide sequence: TGTGCCACCAGCAGGGACTATGGCTACACCTTC. The encoded protein is CATSRDYGYTF.

A few counts support this clonotype. The chain couples TRBV20-1 to TRBJ1-5; TRBD1 is a possible D gene (5 bases). The germline CDR1 and CDR2 sequences are DFQATT and SNEGSKA (reference sequence). CDR3 size: 16 residues. The V and J ends lost 8 bases and 2 bases respectively, with 22 bases between them. This chain's CDR3 is CSRRPTVGGGNQPQHF. The CDR3 DNA is TGCAGTAGAAGACCGACTGTTGGGGGGGGCAATCAGCCCCAGCATTTT.

V is TRBV4-1 and J is TRBJ2-7; 9 bases fit TRBD1. The CDR3 spans 15 residues. Germline CDR1 is MGHRA and CDR2 is YSYEKL. Losses at the gene ends were 4 bases for V and 5 bases for J; bases not matched to a gene: 9. The CDR3 sequence: CASSLTGTGRNEQYF. CDR3 nucleotide sequence: TGCGCCAGCAGCCTTACCGGGACAGGGAGGAACGAGCAGTACTTC.

The table lists this clonotype with a few counts. The gene calls are TRBV29-1 and TRBJ1-1, with D perhaps matching TRBD1 (6 bases). V was shortened by 6 bases and J by 2 bases, with 16 bases between the two germline ends. The CDR3 covers 14 residues. CDR1 SQVTM and CDR2 ANQGSEA come from the germline V gene. CDR3 protein: CSVGGGTLNTEAFF. DNA for the CDR3: TGCAGCGTCGGAGGGGGGACACTTAACACTGAAGCTTTCTTT.

This clonotype was detected many times. The gene calls are TRBV7-3 and TRBJ2-3; 7 bases fit TRBD2. V was clipped by 1 base and J by 1 base; unmatched bases: 8. The germline V gene encodes CDR1 SGHTA and CDR2 FQGTGA. The CDR3 loop spans 17 amino acids. The CDR3 loop is CASSLNGRGRGTDTQYF. The CDR3 DNA follows: TGTGCCAGCAGCTTAAATGGGCGCGGGAGAGGCACAGATACGCAGTATTTT.

This clonotype was counted many times. The gene calls are TRBV5-1 and TRBJ2-3; D might be TRBD2 (6 bases). This CDR3 contains 14 residues. In germline, CDR1 is SGHRS, CDR2 YFSETQ. The germline V and J ends were trimmed by 0 bases and 2 bases, with 7 bases remaining between them. The CDR3 protein is CASSLALATDTQYF. The CDR3, as DNA: TGCGCCAGCAGCTTGGCACTAGCCACAGATACGCAGTATTTT.

This clonotype was picked up a small number of times. The chain uses TRBV28 and TRBJ2-3, with D possibly TRBD2 on 6 matching bases. Germline V gene sequence: CDR1 MDHEN, CDR2 SYDVKM. The ends were cut back, 4 bases at V and 0 bases at J, with 14 bases in the middle. The CDR3 is made up of 16 amino acids. DNA for the CDR3: TGTGCCAGCAGTTCTCCTAGCGTGGGAAGCACAGATACGCAGTATTTT. This translates into CASSSPSVGSTDTQYF.

The chain has TRBV5-1 and TRBJ2-2, with D perhaps matching TRBD1 or TRBD2 (5 bases each). CDR3 length equals 14 residues. Trimming shortened V by 4 bases and J by 4 bases, and 11 bases separated the two germline ends. Germline lookup yields CDR1 SGHRS and CDR2 YFSETQ. CDR3 sequence reads: CASSQIGTTGELFF. DNA of the CDR3: TGCGCCAGCAGCCAGATAGGGACCACCGGGGAGCTGTTTTTT. Complete variable domain (other parts from reference TRBV5-1 and TRBJ2-2): KAGVTQTPRYLIKTRGQQVTLSCSPISGHRSVSWYQQTPGQGLQFLFEYFSETQRNKGNFPGRFSGRQFSNSRSEMNVSTLELGDSALYLCASSQIGTTGELFFGEGSRLTVL.